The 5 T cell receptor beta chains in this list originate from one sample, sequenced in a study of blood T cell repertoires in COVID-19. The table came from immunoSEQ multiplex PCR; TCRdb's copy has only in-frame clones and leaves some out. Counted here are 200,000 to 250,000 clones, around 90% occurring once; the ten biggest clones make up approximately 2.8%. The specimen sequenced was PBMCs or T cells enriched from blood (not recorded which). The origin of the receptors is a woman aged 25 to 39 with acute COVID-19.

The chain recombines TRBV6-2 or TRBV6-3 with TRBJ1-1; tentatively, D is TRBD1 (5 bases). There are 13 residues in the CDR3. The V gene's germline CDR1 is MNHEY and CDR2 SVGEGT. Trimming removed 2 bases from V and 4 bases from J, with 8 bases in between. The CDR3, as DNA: TGTGCCAGCAGTTACAGGGGAGGCACTGAAGCTTTCTTT. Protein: CASSYRGGTEAFF.

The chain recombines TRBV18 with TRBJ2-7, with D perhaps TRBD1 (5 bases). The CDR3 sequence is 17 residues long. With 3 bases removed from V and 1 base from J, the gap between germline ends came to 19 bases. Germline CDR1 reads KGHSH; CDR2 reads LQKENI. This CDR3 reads CASSPALLTVTSYEQYF. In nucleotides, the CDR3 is TGTGCCAGCTCACCCGCCCTCTTGACAGTTACTTCCTACGAGCAGTACTTC.

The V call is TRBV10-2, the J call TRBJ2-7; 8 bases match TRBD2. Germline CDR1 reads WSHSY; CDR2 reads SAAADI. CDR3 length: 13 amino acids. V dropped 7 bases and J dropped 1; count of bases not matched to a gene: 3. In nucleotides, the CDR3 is TGCGCCAGCACCGGGGGGGGTTCCTACGAGCAGTACTTC. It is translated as CASTGGGSYEQYF.

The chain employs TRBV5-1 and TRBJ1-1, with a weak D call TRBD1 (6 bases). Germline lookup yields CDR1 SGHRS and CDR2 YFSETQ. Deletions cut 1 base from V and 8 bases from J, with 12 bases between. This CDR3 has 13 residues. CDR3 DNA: TGCGCCAGCAGCTTGTCAGGGGCGGCAGAAGCTTTCTTT. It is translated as CASSLSGAAEAFF. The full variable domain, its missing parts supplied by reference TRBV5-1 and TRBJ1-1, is KAGVTQTPRYLIKTRGQQVTLSCSPISGHRSVSWYQQTPGQGLQFLFEYFSETQRNKGNFPGRFSGRQFSNSRSEMNVSTLELGDSALYLCASSLSGAAEAFFGQGTRLTVV.

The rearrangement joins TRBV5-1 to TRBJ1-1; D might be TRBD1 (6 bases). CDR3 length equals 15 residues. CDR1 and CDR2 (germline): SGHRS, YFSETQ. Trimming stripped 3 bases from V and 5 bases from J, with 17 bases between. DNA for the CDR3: TGCGCCAGCAGCTCAGCCCCAGGGGTAGATACTGAAGCTTTCTTT. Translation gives CASSSAPGVDTEAFF. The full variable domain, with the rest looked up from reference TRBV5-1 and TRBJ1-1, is KAGVTQTPRYLIKTRGQQVTLSCSPISGHRSVSWYQQTPGQGLQFLFEYFSETQRNKGNFPGRFSGRQFSNSRSEMNVSTLELGDSALYLCASSSAPGVDTEAFFGQGTRLTVV.